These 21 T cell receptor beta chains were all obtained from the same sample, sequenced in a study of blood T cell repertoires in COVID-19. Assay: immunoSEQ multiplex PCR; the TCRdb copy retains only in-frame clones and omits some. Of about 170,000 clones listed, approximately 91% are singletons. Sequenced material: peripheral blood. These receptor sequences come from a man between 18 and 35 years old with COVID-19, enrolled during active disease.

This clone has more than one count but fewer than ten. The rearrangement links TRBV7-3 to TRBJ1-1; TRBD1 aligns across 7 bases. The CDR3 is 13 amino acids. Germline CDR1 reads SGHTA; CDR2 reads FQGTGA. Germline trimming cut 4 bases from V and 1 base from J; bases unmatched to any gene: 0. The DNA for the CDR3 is TGTGCCAGCAGCTCAGGGGGGAACACTGAAGCTTTCTTT. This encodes CASSSGGNTEAFF.

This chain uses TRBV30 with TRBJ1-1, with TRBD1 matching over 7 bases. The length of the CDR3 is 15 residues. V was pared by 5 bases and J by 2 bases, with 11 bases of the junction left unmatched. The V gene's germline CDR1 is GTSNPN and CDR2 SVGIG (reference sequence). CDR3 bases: TGTGCCTGGCTTCGGTCACAGGGGCCAAACACTGAAGCTTTCTTT. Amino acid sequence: CAWLRSQGPNTEAFF.

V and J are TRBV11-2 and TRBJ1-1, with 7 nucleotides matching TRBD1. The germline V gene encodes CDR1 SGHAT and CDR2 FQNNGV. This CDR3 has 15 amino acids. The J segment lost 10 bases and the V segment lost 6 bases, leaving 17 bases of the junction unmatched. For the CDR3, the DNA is TGTGCCAGCAGTCAGCTCGTGGGACAGCGGTCCCCAGCTTTCTTT. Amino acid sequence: CASSQLVGQRSPAFF.

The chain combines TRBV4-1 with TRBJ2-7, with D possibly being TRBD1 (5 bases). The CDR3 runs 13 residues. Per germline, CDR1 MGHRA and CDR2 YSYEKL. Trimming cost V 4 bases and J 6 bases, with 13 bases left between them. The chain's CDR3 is CASSPGQGSEQYF. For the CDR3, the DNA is TGCGCCAGCAGCCCCGGGCAGGGATCCGAGCAGTACTTC.

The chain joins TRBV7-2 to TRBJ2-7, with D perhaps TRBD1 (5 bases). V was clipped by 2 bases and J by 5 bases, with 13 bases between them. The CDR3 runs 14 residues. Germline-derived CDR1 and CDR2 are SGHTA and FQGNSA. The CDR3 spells CASSLISPRDEQYF. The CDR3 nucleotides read TGTGCCAGCAGCTTAATCTCCCCCAGGGACGAGCAGTACTTC.

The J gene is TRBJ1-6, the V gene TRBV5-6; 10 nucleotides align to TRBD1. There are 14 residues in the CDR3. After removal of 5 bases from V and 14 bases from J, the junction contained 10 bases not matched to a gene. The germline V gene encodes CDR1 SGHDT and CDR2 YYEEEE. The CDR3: CASRPGQGRESLHF. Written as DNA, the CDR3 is TGTGCCAGCAGGCCGGGACAGGGGAGAGAATCCCTCCACTTT.

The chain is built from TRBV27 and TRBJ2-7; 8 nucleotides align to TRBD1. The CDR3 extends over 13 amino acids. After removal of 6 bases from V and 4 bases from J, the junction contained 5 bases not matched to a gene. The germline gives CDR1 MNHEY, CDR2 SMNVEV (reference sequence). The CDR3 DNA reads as TGTGCCAGCAGAGGCAGGGGGCTGTACGAGCAGTACTTC. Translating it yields CASRGRGLYEQYF.

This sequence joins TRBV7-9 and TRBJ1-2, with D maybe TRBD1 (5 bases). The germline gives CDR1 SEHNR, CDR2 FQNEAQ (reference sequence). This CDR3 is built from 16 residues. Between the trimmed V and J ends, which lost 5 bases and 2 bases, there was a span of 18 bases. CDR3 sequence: CASSQRGQEGNYGYTF. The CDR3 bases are TGTGCCAGCAGCCAAAGGGGCCAGGAAGGGAACTATGGCTACACCTTC. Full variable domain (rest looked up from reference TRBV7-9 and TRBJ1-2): DTGVSQNPRHKITKRGQNVTFRCDPISEHNRLYWYRQTLGQGPEFLTYFQNEAQLEKSRLLSDRFSAERPKGSFSTLEIQRTEQGDSAMYLCASSQRGQEGNYGYTFGSGTRLTVV.

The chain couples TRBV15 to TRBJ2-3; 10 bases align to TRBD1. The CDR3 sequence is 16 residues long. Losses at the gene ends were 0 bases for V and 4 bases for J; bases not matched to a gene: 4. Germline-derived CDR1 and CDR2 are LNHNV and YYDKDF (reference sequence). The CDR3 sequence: CATSRDSGTGADTQYF. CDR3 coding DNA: TGTGCCACCAGCAGAGATTCCGGGACAGGGGCAGATACGCAGTATTTT.

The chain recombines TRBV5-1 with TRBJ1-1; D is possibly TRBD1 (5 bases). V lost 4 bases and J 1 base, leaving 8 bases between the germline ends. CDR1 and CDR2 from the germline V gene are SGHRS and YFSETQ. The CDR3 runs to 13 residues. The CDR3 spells CASSTGQNTEAFF. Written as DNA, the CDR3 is TGCGCCAGCAGCACCGGACAGAACACTGAAGCTTTCTTT. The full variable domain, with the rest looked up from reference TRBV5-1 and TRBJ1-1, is KAGVTQTPRYLIKTRGQQVTLSCSPISGHRSVSWYQQTPGQGLQFLFEYFSETQRNKGNFPGRFSGRQFSNSRSEMNVSTLELGDSALYLCASSTGQNTEAFFGQGTRLTVV.

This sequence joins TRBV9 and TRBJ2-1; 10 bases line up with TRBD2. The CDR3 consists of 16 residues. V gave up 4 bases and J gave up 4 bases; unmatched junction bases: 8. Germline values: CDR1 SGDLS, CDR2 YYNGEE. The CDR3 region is CASSPAPSGSYNEQFF. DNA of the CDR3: TGTGCCAGCAGCCCAGCCCCTAGCGGGAGTTACAATGAGCAGTTCTTC.

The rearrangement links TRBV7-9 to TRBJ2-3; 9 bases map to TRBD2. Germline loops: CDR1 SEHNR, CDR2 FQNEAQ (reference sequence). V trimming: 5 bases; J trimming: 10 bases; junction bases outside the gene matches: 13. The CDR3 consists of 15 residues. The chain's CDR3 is CASSPEGSGRIAQYF. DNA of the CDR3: TGTGCCAGCAGCCCGGAAGGTAGCGGGAGAATCGCGCAGTATTTT. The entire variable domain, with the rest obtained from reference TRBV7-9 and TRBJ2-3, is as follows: DTGVSQNPRHKITKRGQNVTFRCDPISEHNRLYWYRQTLGQGPEFLTYFQNEAQLEKSRLLSDRFSAERPKGSFSTLEIQRTEQGDSAMYLCASSPEGSGRIAQYFGPGTRLTVL.

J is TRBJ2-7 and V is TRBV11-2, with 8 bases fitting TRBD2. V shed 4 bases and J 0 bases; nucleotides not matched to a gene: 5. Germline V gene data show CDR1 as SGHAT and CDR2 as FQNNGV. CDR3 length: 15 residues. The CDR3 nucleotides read TGTGCCAGCAGCTCTGGACTAGCTCACTCCTACGAGCAGTACTTC. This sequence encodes CASSSGLAHSYEQYF.

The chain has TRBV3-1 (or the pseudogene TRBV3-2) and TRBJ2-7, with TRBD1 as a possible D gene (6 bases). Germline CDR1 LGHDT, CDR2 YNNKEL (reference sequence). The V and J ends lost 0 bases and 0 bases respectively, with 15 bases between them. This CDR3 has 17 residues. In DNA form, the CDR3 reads TGTGCCAGCAGCCAAGAACACAGGGCCACTAACTCCTACGAGCAGTACTTC. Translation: CASSQEHRATNSYEQYF.

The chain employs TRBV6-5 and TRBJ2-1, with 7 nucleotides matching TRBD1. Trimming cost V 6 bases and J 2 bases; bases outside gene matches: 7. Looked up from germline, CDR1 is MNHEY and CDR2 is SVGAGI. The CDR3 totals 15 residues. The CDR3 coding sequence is TGTGCCAGCAGCCCCTCCGGGACAGCCTACAATGAGCAGTTCTTC. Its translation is CASSPSGTAYNEQFF.

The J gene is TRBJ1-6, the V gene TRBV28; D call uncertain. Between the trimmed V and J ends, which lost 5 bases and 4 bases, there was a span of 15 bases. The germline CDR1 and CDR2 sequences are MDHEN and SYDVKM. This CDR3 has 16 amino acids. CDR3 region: CASSPSRTGYNSPLHF. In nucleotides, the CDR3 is TGTGCCAGCAGTCCGTCCAGGACGGGGTATAATTCACCCCTCCACTTT.

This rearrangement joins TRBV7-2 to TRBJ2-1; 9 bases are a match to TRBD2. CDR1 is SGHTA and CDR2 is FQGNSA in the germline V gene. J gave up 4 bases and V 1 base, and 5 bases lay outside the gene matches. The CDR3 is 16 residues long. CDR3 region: CASSLGRSGRYNEQFF. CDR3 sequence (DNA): TGTGCCAGCAGCTTAGGACGGAGCGGGAGGTACAATGAGCAGTTCTTC. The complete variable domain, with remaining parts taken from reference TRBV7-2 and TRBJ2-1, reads GAGVSQSPSNKVTEKGKDVELRCDPISGHTALYWYRQSLGQGLEFLIYFQGNSAPDKSGLPSDRFSAERTGGSVSTLTIQRTQQEDSAVYLCASSLGRSGRYNEQFFGPGTRLTVL.

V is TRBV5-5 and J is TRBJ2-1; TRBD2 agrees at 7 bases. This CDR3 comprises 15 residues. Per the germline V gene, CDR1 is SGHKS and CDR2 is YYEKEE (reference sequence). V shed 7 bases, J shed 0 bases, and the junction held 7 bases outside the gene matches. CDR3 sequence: CASCDGGFSYNEQFF. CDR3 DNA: TGTGCCAGCTGCGACGGGGGGTTCTCCTACAATGAGCAGTTCTTC.

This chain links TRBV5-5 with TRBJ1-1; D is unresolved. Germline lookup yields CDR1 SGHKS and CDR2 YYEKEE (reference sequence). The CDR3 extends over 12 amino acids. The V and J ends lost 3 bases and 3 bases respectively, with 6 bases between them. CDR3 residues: CASSSSYTEAFF. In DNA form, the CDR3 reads TGTGCCAGCAGCTCCTCGTACACTGAAGCTTTCTTT. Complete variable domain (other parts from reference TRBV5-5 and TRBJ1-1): DAGVTQSPTHLIKTRGQQVTLRCSPISGHKSVSWYQQVLGQGPQFIFQYYEKEERGRGNFPDRFSARQFPNYSSELNVNALLLGDSALYLCASSSSYTEAFFGQGTRLTVV.

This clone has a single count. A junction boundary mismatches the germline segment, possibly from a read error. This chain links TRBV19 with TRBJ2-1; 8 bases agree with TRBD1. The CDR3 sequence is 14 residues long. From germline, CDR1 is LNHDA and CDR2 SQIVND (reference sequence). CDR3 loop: CASSTSSLGRGQVF. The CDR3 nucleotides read TGTGCCAGTAGTACCTCTAGTCTTGGCAGGGGGCAGGTCTTC.

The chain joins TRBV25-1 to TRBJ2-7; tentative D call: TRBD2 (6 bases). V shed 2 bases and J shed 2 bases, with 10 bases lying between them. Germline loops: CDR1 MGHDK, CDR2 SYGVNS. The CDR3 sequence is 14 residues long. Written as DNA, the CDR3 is TGTGCCAGCAGTGAAGGGGGGAAGCCCTACGAGCAGTACTTC. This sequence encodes CASSEGGKPYEQYF.